This T cell receptor (beta chain) was obtained from a study of early T cells in non-severe SARS-CoV-2 infection. As for the study in general: RNA in bulk from unsorted whole blood was sequenced, and chains were unpaired. Study-wide points: A preference for anti-spike CD8 responses marked VDJdb matching, which missed private and CD4 specificities.

Each cDNA molecule carried a unique molecular identifier. TCRdb re-analysed the 5' RACE reads in MiXCR, keeping a single row per CDR3 protein. Of some 100,000 distinct CDR3 sequences listed, 14% to 15% are singletons. About this clonotype itself: What it recognizes is unknown.

The CDR3 spans 15 residues. The junction had 3 bases not matched to a gene; V was cut back by 4 bases and J by 0 bases. Germline V lookup: CDR1 LGHDT, CDR2 YNNKEL (reference sequence). This sequence was found in an adult who was a healthcare worker with PCR-confirmed SARS-CoV-2 infection or an uninfected control (not recorded which). The V call is TRBV3-1, the J call TRBJ2-3; 8 bases are a match to TRBD2. Sequencing was performed on whole blood. CDR3 nucleotides: TGTGCCAGCAGCCCCACTAGCGGAAGCACAGATACGCAGTATTTT. Its protein is CASSPTSGSTDTQYF.